This T cell receptor (beta chain) comes out of a study of T cell responses to AZD1222 COVID-19 vaccine. The protocol was immunoSEQ multiplex PCR, while the TCRdb copy is restricted to in-frame clones and leaves out a portion. This table has 95,000 to 110,000 clones, approximately 90% appearing once. Trimming removed 8 bases at V and 8 bases at J, with 16 bases between. The CDR3 is 13 amino acids. As regards this clone: Its antigen remains unidentified.

Points from the study as a whole: Recipients of two AZD1222 doses showed rising Spike-specific TCR breadth and depth. Seropositivity was recorded at baseline in only 6 or 7 AZD1222 recipients. It should be noted that donors were predominantly white British and more often female, and clonal diversity was possibly underestimated.

The sample in question was peripheral blood, obtained 28 days after the second AZD1222 dose. The chain has TRBV12-3 or TRBV12-4 and TRBJ2-1, with a tentative D call TRBD1 (5 bases). The sequence was obtained from an adult who received the AZD1222 COVID-19 vaccine. CDR3 sequence (DNA): TGTGCCAGCGGTGTAGGGGTGGGTTATGAGCAGTTCTTC. It yields the protein CASGVGVGYEQFF.